This T cell receptor beta chain was observed in a study of CD8+ T cells in alopecia areata (dated by TCRdb to 2016 to 2019). About the full investigation: Treated patients were enrolled in an open-label pilot trial of oral tofacitinib, 5 to 10 mg twice daily, for moderate-to-severe alopecia areata. The SALT score, which quantifies the percentage of affected scalp surface area, was used to measure disease severity in treated patients. The RNA source kit depended on sample type: the PAXgene miRNA kit for fixed scalp, the miRNeasy kit for PBMCs, and the RNeasy kit for mouse skin. Tofacitinib was given for 6 to 18 months, followed by 6 months of follow-up off drug to assess delayed response and recurrence. High-throughput TCRbeta sequencing was used to examine T cell clonal expansion in alopecia areata in both the C3H/HeJ mouse model and human patients. Tofacitinib-treated patients had biopsies at baseline and at 4 and 24 weeks of treatment, with a later scalp biopsy in several patients. Scalp clonality was compared across normal scalp (n=4), patchy alopecia areata scalp (n=8), and alopecia totalis/universalis scalp (n=8). immunoSEQ multiplex PCR using 35 Vbeta forward primers and 13 Jbeta reverse primers was used to amplify TCRbeta CDR3 regions. In humans, TCRbeta sequencing was performed on scalp tissue and on sorted CD4+ and CD8+ peripheral blood T cells from healthy controls and from patients with patchy or totalis/universalis alopecia areata.

The library was prepared using the immunoSEQ multiplex PCR assay. To provide template for TCR sequencing, every sample had RNA extracted and reverse transcribed into cDNA. First-strand cDNA was synthesized with SuperScript III using a 2:1 mix of oligo-dT and random hexamers. Amplification bias was assessed with a synthetic immune receptor repertoire, and residual bias was removed computationally. On the authors' methods: Raw reads were preprocessed to remove errors, and CDR3 was defined by IMGT conventions from the conserved cysteine to phenylalanine. Clonality was calculated as 1 minus Shannon entropy normalized by log2 of the number of productive unique TCRs. Whether each scalp clone was CD4 or CD8 was inferred by checking scalp TCRbeta sequences against the CD4 and CD8 repertoires from sorted blood. The clones in this table, taken by TCRdb from immuneACCESS, are in-frame only. Not every clone is retained; where verified, under half of the shortfall comes from an unresolved V gene, and the cause of the rest is unknown. The V and J calls and clone size are taken from that table; D and trimming were inferred from the DNA. The sample includes some 80,000 clones, with roughly 66% observed a single time. The ten largest account for around 24% of the sample.

General study outcomes and caveats: Higher clonality and more expanded CD8+ clones were observed in lesional scalp than in normal scalp, particularly in alopecia totalis/universalis, a finding suggestive of antigenic drive. Resident alphabeta T cells in normal human skin are also sequenced, complicating scalp TCR repertoire analysis, unlike mouse skin dominated by gammadelta T cells. During tofacitinib treatment, many expanded lesional clones remained in scalp and blood, and this persistence may partly explain relapse after treatment is stopped. The treated cohort was small, with a single nonresponder, so links between baseline CD8+ expansion and response need larger studies. Shared TCR sequences between patients were less evident than in mice, which may be partly attributable to HLA diversity in the patient population. Scalp clonality and the number of expanded CD8+ clones among the top 100 scalp clones were significantly decreased by tofacitinib.

Concerning this clone itself: It has no known antigen specificity. The record has no base qualities; no much larger clone is one base away.

Per the publication, the time point label means: roughly 24 weeks on oral tofacitinib. The treatment or condition label for this specimen denotes: oral pan-JAK inhibitor, 5-10 mg twice daily. Lesional scalp punch biopsies and peripheral blood were collected from alopecia areata patients. PBMCs were separated by density centrifugation and stained for CD3, CD4 and CD8, after which CD4+ and CD8+ T cells were sorted on a FACSAria. The CDR3 covers 15 residues, taking in both the cysteine and the phenylalanine. The sequence is cut down to CDR3 DNA, 45 bases in frame from base 1. Trimming takes 2 bases from V and 3 bases from J, and the germline ends sit 13 bases apart. For CDR1 and CDR2, the germline V gene (reference sequence) lists SEHNR and FQNEAQ.

This sequence was found in a human donor with alopecia areata. The rearranged segments are TRBV7-9 and TRBJ1-1, with the D gene not clear enough to name. The source was CD8+ T cells sorted from blood, collected at week 24, from a patient treated with tofacitinib. The CDR3 protein: CASSLLPGMDTEAFF. The DNA sequence is TGTGCCAGCAGCTTACTCCCGGGCATGGACACTGAAGCTTTCTTT.